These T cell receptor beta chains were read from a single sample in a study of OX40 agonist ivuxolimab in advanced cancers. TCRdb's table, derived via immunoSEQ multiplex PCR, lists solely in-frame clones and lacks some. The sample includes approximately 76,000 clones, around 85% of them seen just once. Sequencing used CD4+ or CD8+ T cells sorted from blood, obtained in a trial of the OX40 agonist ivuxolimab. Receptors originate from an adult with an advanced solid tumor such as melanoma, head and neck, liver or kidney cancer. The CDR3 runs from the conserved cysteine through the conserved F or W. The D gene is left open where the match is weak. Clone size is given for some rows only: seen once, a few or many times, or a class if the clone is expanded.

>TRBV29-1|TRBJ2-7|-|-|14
CSVGLAGSSYEQYF
TGCAGCGTTGGACTGGCGGGGAGCTCCTACGAGCAGTACTTC
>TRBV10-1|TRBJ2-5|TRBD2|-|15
CASSEGLAGEETQYF
TGCGCCAGCAGTGAAGGACTAGCGGGAGAAGAGACCCAGTACTTC
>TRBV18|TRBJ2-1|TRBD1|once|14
CASSEKRDGTAKIF
TGTGCCAGCTCAGAGAAGAGAGACGGGACAGCCAAAATCTTC
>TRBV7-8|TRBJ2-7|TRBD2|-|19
CASSLIGGGLAGSRYEQYF
TGTGCCAGCAGCTTAATCGGGGGGGGACTAGCGGGGAGCAGGTACGAGCAGTACTTC
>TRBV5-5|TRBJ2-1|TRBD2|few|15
CASSLLAATYNEQFF
TGTGCCAGCAGCTTACTAGCGGCTACCTACAATGAGCAGTTCTTC
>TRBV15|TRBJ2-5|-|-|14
CATSVSGGWETQYF
TGTGCCACCAGCGTGTCCGGGGGCTGGGAGACCCAGTACTTC
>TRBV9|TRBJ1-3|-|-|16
CASSSEGQVSGNTIYF
TGTGCCAGCAGCTCAGAGGGTCAAGTTTCTGGAAACACCATATATTTT
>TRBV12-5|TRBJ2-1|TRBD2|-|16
CASGPERGLEYNEQFF
TGTGCTAGTGGTCCGGAGCGGGGGCTAGAGTACAATGAGCAGTTCTTC
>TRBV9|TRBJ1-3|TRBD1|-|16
CASSVDRARSGNTIYF
TGTGCCAGCAGCGTCGACAGGGCCCGCTCTGGAAACACCATATATTTT
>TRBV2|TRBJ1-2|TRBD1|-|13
CASSATGVYGYTF
TGTGCCAGCAGCGCGACAGGGGTCTATGGCTACACCTTC
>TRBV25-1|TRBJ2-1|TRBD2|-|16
CASSGPGLAANNEQFF
TGTGCCAGCAGTGGACCGGGACTAGCGGCCAACAATGAGCAGTTCTTC
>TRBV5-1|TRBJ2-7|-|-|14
CASSLEGRAYEQYF
TGCGCCAGCAGCTTGGAGGGACGGGCCTACGAGCAGTACTTC
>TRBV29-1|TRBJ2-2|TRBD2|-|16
CSVQGLAGGNTGELFF
TGCAGCGTCCAGGGACTAGCGGGAGGTAACACCGGGGAGCTGTTTTTT
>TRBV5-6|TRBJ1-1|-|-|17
CASTLWGRGPTNTEAFF
TGTGCCAGCACCCTCTGGGGCAGGGGACCCACTAACACTGAAGCTTTCTTT
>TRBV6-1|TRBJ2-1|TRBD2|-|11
CASSEGGGQFF
TGTGCCAGCAGTGAAGGGGGGGGGCAGTTCTTC
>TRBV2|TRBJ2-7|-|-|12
CASKKWDYEQYF
TGTGCCAGCAAAAAGTGGGACTACGAGCAGTACTTC
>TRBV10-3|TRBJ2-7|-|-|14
CATRLERASYEQYF
TGTGCCACTCGGCTAGAGCGCGCCTCCTACGAGCAGTACTTC
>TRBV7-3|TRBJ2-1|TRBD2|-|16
CASSRESGLANNEQFF
TGTGCCAGCAGCCGGGAGTCGGGACTAGCGAACAATGAGCAGTTCTTC
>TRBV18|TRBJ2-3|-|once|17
CASSPELGTPPTDTQYF
TGTGCCAGCTCACCGGAGCTCGGGACACCGCCCACAGATACGCAGTATTTT
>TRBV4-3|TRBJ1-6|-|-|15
CASSQEPENNSPLHF
TGCGCCAGCAGCCAAGAACCGGAAAATAATTCACCCCTCCACTTT
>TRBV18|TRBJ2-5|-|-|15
CASSGAWGYQETQYF
TGTGCCAGCTCAGGGGCCTGGGGGTACCAAGAGACCCAGTACTTC
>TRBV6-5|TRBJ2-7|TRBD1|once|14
CASKGGQGIYEQYF
TGTGCCAGCAAGGGGGGACAGGGTATTTACGAGCAGTACTTC
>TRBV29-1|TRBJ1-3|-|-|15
CSVQEQGRSGNTIYF
TGCAGCGTTCAGGAACAGGGACGATCCGGAAACACCATATATTTT
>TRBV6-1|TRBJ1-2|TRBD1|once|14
CASSSRQGRDGYTF
TGTGCCAGCAGTAGCAGACAGGGGAGAGACGGCTACACCTTC
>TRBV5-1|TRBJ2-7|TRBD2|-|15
CASSLLAGSSYEQYF
TGCGCCAGCAGCTTACTAGCGGGGAGCTCCTACGAGCAGTACTTC
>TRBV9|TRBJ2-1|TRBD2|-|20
CASSVGAFGLAGGLGNEQFF
TGTGCCAGCAGCGTTGGGGCCTTCGGACTAGCGGGAGGGTTGGGGAATGAGCAGTTCTTC
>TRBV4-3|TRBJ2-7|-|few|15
CASSQEPRGDYEQYF
TGCGCCAGCAGCCAAGAGCCCCGGGGTGACTACGAGCAGTACTTC
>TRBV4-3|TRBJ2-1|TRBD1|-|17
CASSQRPQGSSYNEQFF
TGCGCCAGCAGCCAGCGCCCACAGGGGAGCTCCTACAATGAGCAGTTCTTC
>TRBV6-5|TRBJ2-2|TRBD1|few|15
CASRRQGPSTGELFF
TGTGCCAGCAGGCGACAGGGGCCCAGCACCGGGGAGCTGTTTTTT
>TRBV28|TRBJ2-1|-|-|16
CASSTGGGGPNNEQFF
TGTGCCAGCAGTACCGGGGGAGGGGGGCCAAACAATGAGCAGTTCTTC
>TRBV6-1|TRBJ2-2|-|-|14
CASSDQRGTGELFF
TGTGCCAGCAGTGACCAGCGAGGTACCGGGGAGCTGTTTTTT
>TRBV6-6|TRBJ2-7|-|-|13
CASKVDSSYEQYF
TGTGCCAGCAAAGTTGACAGCTCCTACGAGCAGTACTTC
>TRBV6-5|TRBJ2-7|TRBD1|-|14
CASSYGQGAYEQYF
TGTGCCAGCAGTTACGGACAGGGGGCTTACGAGCAGTACTTC
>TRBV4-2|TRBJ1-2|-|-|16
CASSQKTANHNYGYTF
TGTGCCAGCAGCCAAAAAACAGCGAACCATAACTATGGCTACACCTTC
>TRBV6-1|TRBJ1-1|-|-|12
CASSSLLPEAFF
TGTGCCAGCAGTTCCTTGCTTCCTGAAGCTTTCTTT
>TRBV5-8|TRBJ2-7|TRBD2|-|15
CASSPPGGDSYEQYF
TGTGCCAGCAGCCCCCCGGGGGGGGATTCCTACGAGCAGTACTTC
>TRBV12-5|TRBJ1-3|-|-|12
CASGFDGNTIYF
TGTGCTAGTGGTTTCGACGGAAACACCATATATTTT
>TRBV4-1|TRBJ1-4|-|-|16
CASSQEGQPTNEKLFF
TGCGCCAGCAGCCAAGAAGGACAGCCAACTAATGAAAAACTGTTTTTT
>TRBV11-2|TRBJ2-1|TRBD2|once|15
CASTPTSGANNEQFF
TGTGCCAGCACCCCGACTAGCGGGGCGAACAATGAGCAGTTCTTC
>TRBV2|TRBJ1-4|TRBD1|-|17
CASSEAGTGVANEKLFF
TGTGCCAGCAGTGAAGCAGGGACAGGGGTGGCTAATGAAAAACTGTTTTTT
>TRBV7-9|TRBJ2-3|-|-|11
CASSSSDTQYF
TGTGCCAGCAGTAGTTCAGATACGCAGTATTTT
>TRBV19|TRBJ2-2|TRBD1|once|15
CASSTPGGRTGELFF
TGTGCCAGTAGTACGCCAGGGGGACGCACCGGGGAGCTGTTTTTT
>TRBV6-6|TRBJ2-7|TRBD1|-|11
CASRQGYEQYF
TGTGCCAGTCGACAGGGCTACGAGCAGTACTTC
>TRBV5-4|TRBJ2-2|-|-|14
CASRDDVSTGELFF
TGTGCCAGCAGGGACGACGTGAGCACCGGGGAGCTGTTTTTT
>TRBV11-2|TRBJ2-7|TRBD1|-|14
CASSPWTGKDEQYF
TGTGCCAGCAGCCCTTGGACAGGGAAGGACGAGCAGTACTTC
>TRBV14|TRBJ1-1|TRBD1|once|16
CASSQNPDRLDTEAFF
TGTGCCAGCAGCCAAAACCCGGACAGGTTAGACACTGAAGCTTTCTTT
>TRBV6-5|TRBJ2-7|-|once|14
CASSYSEGYYEQYF
TGTGCCAGCAGTTACTCGGAAGGTTACTACGAGCAGTACTTC
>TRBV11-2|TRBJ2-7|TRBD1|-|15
CASSSGQTSSYEQYF
TGTGCCAGCAGCTCGGGACAGACAAGCTCCTACGAGCAGTACTTC
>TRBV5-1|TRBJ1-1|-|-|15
CASSLGGSTNTEAFF
TGCGCCAGCAGCTTAGGAGGCAGTACGAACACTGAAGCTTTCTTT
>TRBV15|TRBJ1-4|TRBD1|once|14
CATSPGQGGEKLFF
TGTGCCACCAGCCCGGGACAGGGGGGTGAAAAACTGTTTTTT
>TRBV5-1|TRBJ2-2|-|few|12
CASSLDRGELFF
TGCGCCAGCAGCTTGGACAGGGGGGAGCTGTTTTTT
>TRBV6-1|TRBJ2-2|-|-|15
CASRVRPANTGELFF
TGTGCCAGCAGAGTTCGGCCCGCGAACACCGGGGAGCTGTTTTTT
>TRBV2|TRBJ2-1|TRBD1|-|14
CASRGDSPYNEQFF
TGTGCCAGCAGAGGGGACAGTCCCTACAATGAGCAGTTCTTC
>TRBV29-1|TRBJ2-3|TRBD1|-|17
CSAGQGVAGKYTDTQYF
TGCAGCGCCGGACAGGGGGTAGCGGGTAAATACACAGATACGCAGTATTTT
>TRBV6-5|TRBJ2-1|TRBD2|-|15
CASSLVQREYNEQFF
TGTGCCAGCAGTTTAGTCCAGCGGGAGTACAATGAGCAGTTCTTC
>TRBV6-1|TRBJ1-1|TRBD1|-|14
CASNRGQVNTEAFF
TGTGCCAGCAACCGGGGACAGGTGAACACTGAAGCTTTCTTT
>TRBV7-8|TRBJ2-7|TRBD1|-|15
CASSPQGRGSYEQYF
TGTGCCAGCAGCCCCCAGGGCAGGGGGAGCTACGAGCAGTACTTC
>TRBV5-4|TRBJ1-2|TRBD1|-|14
CASTGDRGLSGYTF
TGTGCCAGCACCGGCGACAGGGGGCTGTCTGGCTACACCTTC
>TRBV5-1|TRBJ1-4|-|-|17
CASSLAASGIRPEKLFF
TGCGCCAGCAGCTTGGCCGCGTCGGGGATACGCCCGGAAAAACTGTTTTTT
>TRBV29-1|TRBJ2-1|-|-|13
CSVRIPLYNEQFF
TGCAGCGTTCGGATCCCCCTCTACAATGAGCAGTTCTTC